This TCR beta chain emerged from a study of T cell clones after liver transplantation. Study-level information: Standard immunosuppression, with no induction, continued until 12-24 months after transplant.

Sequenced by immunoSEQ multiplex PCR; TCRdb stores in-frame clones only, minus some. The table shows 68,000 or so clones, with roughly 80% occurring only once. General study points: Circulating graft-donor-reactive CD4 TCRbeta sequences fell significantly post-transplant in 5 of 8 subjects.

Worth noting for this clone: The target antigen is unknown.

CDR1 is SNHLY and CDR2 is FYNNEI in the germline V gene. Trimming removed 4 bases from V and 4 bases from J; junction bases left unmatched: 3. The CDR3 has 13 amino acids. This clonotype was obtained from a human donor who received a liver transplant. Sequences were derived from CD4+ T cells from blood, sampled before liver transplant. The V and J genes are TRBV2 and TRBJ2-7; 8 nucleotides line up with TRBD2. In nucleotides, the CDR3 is TGTGCCAGCAGTGCCGGGAGGGAGTACGAGCAGTACTTC. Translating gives CASSAGREYEQYF.